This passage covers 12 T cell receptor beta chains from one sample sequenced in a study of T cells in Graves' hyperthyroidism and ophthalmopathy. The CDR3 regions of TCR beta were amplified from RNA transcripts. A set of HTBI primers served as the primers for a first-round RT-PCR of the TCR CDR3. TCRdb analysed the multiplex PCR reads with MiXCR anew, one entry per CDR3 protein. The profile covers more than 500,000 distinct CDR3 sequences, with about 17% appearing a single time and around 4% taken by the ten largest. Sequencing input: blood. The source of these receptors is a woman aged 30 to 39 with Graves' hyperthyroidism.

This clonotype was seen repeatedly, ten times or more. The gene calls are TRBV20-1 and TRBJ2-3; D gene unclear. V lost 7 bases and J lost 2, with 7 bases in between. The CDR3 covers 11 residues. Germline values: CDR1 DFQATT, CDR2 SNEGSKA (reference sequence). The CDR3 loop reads CSVRFTDTQYF. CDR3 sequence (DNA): TGCAGTGTGCGATTCACAGATACGCAGTATTTT.

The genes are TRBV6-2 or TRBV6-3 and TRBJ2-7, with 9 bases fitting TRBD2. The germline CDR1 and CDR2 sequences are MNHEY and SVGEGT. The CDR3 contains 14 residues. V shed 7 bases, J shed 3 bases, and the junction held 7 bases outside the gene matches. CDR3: CASIPGLAHYEQYF. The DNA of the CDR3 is TGTGCCAGCATTCCGGGACTAGCACACTACGAGCAGTACTTC.

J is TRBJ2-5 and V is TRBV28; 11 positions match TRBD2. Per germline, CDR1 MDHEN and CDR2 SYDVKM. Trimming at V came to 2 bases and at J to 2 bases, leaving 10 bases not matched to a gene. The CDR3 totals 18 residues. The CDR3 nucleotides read TGTGCCAGCAGTTTAGATGGGAGGGCTAGCGGGAGGCAAGAGACCCAGTACTTC. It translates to CASSLDGRASGRQETQYF.

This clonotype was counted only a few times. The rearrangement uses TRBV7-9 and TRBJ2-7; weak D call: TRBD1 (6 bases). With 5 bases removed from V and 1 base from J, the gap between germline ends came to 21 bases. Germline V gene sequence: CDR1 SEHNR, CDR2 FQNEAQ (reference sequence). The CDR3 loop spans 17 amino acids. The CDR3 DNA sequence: TGTGCCAGCAGCCGACACCTCAGGGGAAGATCATCCTACGAGCAGTACTTC. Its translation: CASSRHLRGRSSYEQYF.

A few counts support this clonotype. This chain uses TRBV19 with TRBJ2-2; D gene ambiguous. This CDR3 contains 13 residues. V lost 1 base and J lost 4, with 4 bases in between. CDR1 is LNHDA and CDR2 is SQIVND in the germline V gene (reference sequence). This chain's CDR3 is CASSIVGTGELFF. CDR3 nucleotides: TGTGCCAGTAGTATAGTTGGCACCGGGGAGCTGTTTTTT.

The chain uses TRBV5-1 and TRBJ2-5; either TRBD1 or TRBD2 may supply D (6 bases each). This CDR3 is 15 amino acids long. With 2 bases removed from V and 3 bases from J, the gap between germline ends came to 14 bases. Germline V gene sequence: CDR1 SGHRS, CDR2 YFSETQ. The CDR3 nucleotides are TGCGCCAGCAGCTTCCGTGGGGGGCTCAAAGAGACCCAGTACTTC. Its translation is CASSFRGGLKETQYF.

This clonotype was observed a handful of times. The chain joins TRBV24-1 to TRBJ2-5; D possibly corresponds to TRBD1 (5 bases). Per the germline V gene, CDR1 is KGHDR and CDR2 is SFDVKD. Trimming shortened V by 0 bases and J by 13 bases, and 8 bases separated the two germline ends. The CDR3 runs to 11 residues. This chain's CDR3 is CATSDLDRLYF. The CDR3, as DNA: TGTGCCACCAGTGATTTGGACAGATTGTACTTC.

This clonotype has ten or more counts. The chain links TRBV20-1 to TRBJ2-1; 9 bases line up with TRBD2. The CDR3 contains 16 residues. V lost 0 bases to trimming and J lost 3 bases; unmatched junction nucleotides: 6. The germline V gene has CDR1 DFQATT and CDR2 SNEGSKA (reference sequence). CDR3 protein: CSARDQGLALYNEQFF. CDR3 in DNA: TGCAGTGCTAGAGATCAGGGACTAGCCCTCTACAATGAGCAGTTCTTC.

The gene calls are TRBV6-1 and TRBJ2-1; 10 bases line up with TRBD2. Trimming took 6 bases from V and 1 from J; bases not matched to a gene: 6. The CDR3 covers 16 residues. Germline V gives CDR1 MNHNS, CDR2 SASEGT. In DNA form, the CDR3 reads TGTGCCAGCAGGCCGCTTAGCGGGGGGTCCTACAATGAGCAGTTCTTC. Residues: CASRPLSGGSYNEQFF.

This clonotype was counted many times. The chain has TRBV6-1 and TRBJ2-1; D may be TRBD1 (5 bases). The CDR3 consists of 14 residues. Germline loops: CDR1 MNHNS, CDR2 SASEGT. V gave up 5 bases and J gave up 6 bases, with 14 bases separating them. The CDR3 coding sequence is TGTGCCAGCAGTTCTCCTACAGGCGCCAATGAGCAGTTCTTC. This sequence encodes CASSSPTGANEQFF.

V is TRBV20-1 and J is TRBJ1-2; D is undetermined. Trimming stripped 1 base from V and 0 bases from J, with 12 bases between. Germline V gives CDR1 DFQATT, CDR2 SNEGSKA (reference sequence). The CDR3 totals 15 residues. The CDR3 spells CSARAAAFPNYGYTF. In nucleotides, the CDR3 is TGCAGTGCTAGAGCTGCGGCCTTTCCTAACTATGGCTACACCTTC.

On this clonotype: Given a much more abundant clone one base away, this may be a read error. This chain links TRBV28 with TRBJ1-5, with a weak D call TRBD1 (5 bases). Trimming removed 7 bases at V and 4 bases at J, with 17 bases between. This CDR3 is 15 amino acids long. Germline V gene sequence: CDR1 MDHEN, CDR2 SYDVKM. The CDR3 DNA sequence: TGTGCCAGCAAAGTCGGGACGGCAGTTAATCAGCCCCAGCATTTT. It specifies CASKVGTAVNQPQHF.